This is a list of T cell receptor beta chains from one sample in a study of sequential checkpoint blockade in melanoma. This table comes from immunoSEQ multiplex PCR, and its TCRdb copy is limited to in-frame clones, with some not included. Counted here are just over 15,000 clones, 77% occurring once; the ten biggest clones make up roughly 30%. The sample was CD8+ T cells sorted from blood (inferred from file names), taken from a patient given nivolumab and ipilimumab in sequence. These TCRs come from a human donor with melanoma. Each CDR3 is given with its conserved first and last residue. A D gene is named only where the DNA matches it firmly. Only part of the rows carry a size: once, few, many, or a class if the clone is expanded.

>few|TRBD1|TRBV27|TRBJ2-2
CASSPGTGGTGELFF
TGTGCCAGCAGTCCAGGGACAGGGGGGACCGGGGAGCTGTTTTTT
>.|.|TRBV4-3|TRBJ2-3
CASSQRTGRADTQYF
TGCGCCAGCAGCCAGCGGACAGGGAGGGCAGATACGCAGTATTTT
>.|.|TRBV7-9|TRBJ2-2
CASSLSSGSGELFF
TGTGCCAGCAGCTTATCCAGCGGTTCCGGGGAGCTGTTTTTT
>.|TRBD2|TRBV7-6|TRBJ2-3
CASSLVPSGGATDTQYF
TGTGCCAGCAGCTTAGTTCCTAGCGGGGGGGCAACAGATACGCAGTATTTT
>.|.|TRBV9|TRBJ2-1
CASSVDRNEQFF
TGTGCCAGCAGCGTAGATAGAAATGAGCAGTTCTTC
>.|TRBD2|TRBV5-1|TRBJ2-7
CASSLKPGGYTTYEQYF
TGCGCCAGCAGCTTGAAGCCGGGGGGTTACACTACCTACGAGCAGTACTTC
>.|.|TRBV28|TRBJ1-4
CASSRRDEKLFF
TGTGCCAGCAGTCGGAGGGACGAAAAACTGTTTTTT
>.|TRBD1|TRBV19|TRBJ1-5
CASSIWGTENQPQHF
TGTGCCAGTAGTATATGGGGGACAGAGAATCAGCCCCAGCATTTT
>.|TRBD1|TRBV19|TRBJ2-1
CASSMGQGSYNEQFF
TGTGCCAGTAGTATGGGACAGGGATCCTACAATGAGCAGTTCTTC
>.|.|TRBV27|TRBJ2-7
CASSLSAGAYEQYF
TGTGCCAGCAGTTTATCCGCAGGGGCCTACGAGCAGTACTTC
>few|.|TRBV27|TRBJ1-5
CASGHSNQPQHF
TGTGCCAGTGGACATAGCAATCAGCCCCAGCATTTT
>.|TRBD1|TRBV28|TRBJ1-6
CASSKTGTVRNLHF
TGTGCCAGCAGCAAAACCGGGACAGTAAGAAACCTCCACTTT
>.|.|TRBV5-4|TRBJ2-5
CASSLFPGQQETQYF
TGTGCCAGCAGCTTGTTCCCAGGTCAACAAGAGACCCAGTACTTC
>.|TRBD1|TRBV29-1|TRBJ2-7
CSTRTGSHEQYF
TGCAGCACCCGGACAGGGTCGCACGAGCAGTACTTC
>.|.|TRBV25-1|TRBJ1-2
CASIKWWRRGRFWNGYTF
TGTGCCAGCATTAAATGGTGGCGTAGGGGCCGTTTTTGGAATGGCTACACCTTC
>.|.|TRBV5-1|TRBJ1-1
CASSLAGHTNTEAFF
TGCGCCAGCAGCTTGGCCGGACACACGAACACTGAAGCTTTCTTT
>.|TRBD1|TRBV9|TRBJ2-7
CASSISGQGAEEQYF
TGTGCCAGCAGCATCTCGGGACAGGGGGCGGAAGAGCAGTACTTC
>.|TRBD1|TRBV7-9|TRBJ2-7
CASRGGDYEQYF
TGTGCCAGCCGAGGGGGCGACTACGAGCAGTACTTC
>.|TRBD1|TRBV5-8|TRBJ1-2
CASSLSGTGAGLNGYTF
TGTGCCAGCAGCTTGAGTGGGACAGGGGCTGGATTAAACGGCTACACCTTC
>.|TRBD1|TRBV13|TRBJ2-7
CASSSTTGNGGYEQYF
TGTGCCAGCAGCTCCACGACAGGGAATGGGGGCTACGAGCAGTACTTC
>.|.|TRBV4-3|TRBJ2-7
CASSPDAGSVEQYF
TGCGCCAGCAGCCCCGACGCCGGGTCTGTCGAGCAGTACTTC
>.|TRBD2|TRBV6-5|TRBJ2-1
CASSYLAESYNEQFF
TGTGCCAGCAGTTACCTAGCGGAATCCTACAATGAGCAGTTCTTC
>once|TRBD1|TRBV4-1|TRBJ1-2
CASSPLPGQGFEGYTF
TGCGCCAGCAGCCCCCTCCCGGGACAGGGTTTTGAGGGCTACACCTTC
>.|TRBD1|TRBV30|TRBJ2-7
CAFRPRGSYEQYF
TGTGCTTTCAGGCCCAGGGGGTCTTACGAGCAGTACTTC
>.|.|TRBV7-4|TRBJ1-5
CASSLDRKNQPQHF
TGTGCCAGCAGCTTAGACAGGAAGAATCAGCCCCAGCATTTT
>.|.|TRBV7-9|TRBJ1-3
CASRINSEGTISGNTIYF
TGTGCCAGCAGGATAAATTCGGAGGGGACCATCTCTGGAAACACCATATATTTT
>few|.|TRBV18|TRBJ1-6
CASSPDKNSPLHF
TGTGCCAGCTCACCAGACAAGAATTCACCCCTCCACTTT
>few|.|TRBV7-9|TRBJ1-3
CASSWIEDSGNTIYF
TGTGCCAGCAGCTGGATCGAGGACTCTGGAAACACCATATATTTT
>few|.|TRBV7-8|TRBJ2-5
CASSLEYREFETQYF
TGTGCCAGCAGCTTAGAATACAGGGAGTTTGAGACCCAGTACTTC
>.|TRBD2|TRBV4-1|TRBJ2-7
CASSQGGTSGYEQYF
TGCGCCAGCAGCCAAGGCGGGACTAGCGGGTACGAGCAGTACTTC
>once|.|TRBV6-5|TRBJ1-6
CASSQGPSYNSPLHF
TGTGCCAGCAGCCAGGGGCCCTCCTATAATTCACCCCTCCACTTT
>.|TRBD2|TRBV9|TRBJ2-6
CASSVEIGLAASGRVAGANVLTF
TGTGCCAGCAGCGTAGAGATTGGTTTAGCGGCTAGCGGGAGGGTCGCTGGGGCCAACGTCCTGACTTTC
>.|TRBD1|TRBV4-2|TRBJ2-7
CASSDGQGLYEQYF
TGTGCCAGCAGCGACGGACAGGGCCTTTATGAGCAGTACTTC
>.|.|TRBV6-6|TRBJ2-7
CASSPNYEQYF
TGTGCCAGCAGTCCTAATTACGAGCAGTACTTC
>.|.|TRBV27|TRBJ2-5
CASSVGTPYGETQYF
TGTGCCAGCAGTGTAGGGACTCCCTACGGGGAGACCCAGTACTTC
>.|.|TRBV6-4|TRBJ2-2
CASSEADTGELFF
TGTGCCAGCAGTGAGGCGGACACCGGGGAGCTGTTTTTT
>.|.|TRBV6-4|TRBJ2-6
CASSTRSGANVLTF
TGTGCCAGCAGTACACGCTCTGGGGCCAACGTCCTGACTTTC
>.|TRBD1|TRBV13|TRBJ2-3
CASSFRDSATDTQYF
TGTGCCAGCAGCTTCCGGGACAGCGCAACAGATACGCAGTATTTT
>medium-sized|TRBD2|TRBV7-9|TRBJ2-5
CASSGGGVTVAQYF
TGTGCCAGCAGCGGGGGGGGAGTCACGGTGGCCCAGTACTTC
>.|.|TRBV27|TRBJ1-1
CATGARNTEAFF
TGTGCCACAGGGGCGAGGAACACTGAAGCTTTCTTT